The 28 T cell receptor beta chains below all came from one sample that was sequenced in a study of blood T cells in healthy people across ages. The authors ran a second PCR of roughly 6 to 11 cycles using a sample-barcoded 5' primer and a J-beta primer mix. From the 5' RACE reads, TCRdb called clonotypes with MiXCR, one entry per CDR3 protein. The sample shows about 1 million distinct CDR3 sequences, roughly 45% of them seen only once. Sequencing was done on a sample of blood. Receptors were obtained from a woman in her fifties or sixties in good health.

V gene TRBV14 combines with J gene TRBJ1-4, with a weak D call TRBD1 (5 bases). The germline gives CDR1 SGHDN, CDR2 FVKESK. Trimming removed 6 bases at V and 8 bases at J, with 16 bases between. The CDR3 runs 14 residues. In DNA form, the CDR3 reads TGTGCCAGCAGTTCTAGGGGATGGGAAGAAAAACTGTTTTTT. Its protein product is CASSSRGWEEKLFF.

This clonotype showed up just a few times. The rearrangement joins TRBV5-1 to TRBJ2-7, with TRBD1 matching 8 bases. CDR1 and CDR2 (germline): SGHRS, YFSETQ. Trimming at V came to 0 bases and at J to 12 bases, leaving 5 bases not matched to a gene. CDR3 size: 12 residues. The CDR3 loop reads CASSLDRGKRYF. The CDR3 DNA reads TGCGCCAGCAGCTTGGACAGGGGGAAGCGGTACTTC.

This clonotype was recorded only once. A clone one base away is much larger, so this may be a read error. The chain carries TRBV10-3 and TRBJ2-4, with D possibly TRBD2 on 6 matching bases. The CDR3 loop spans 13 amino acids. V was shortened by 5 bases and J by 8 bases, with 13 bases between the two germline ends. Germline-derived CDR1 and CDR2 are ENHRY and SYGVKD. The chain's CDR3 is CAISRELGDIQYF. The DNA of the CDR3 is TGTGCCATCAGTCGGGAGCTCGGGGACATTCAGTACTTC.

The chain uses TRBV20-1 and TRBJ2-3; no clear D. The germline V gene encodes CDR1 DFQATT and CDR2 SNEGSKA (reference sequence). V was pared by 4 bases and J by 0 bases, with 14 bases between. The length of the CDR3 is 15 residues. For the CDR3, the DNA is TGCAGTGCTACCCACTCTGGGCCTAGCACAGATACGCAGTATTTT. Translating it yields CSATHSGPSTDTQYF.

This clonotype was counted many times. V gene TRBV6-6 combines with J gene TRBJ2-3; unclear D gene. V was cut by 11 bases and J by 5 bases, with 11 bases left in between. CDR1 and CDR2 from the germline V gene are MNHNY and SVGAGI (reference sequence). CDR3 size: 11 residues. CDR3 loop: CAAASLDTQYF. DNA for the CDR3: TGTGCCGCAGCCTCGTTAGATACGCAGTATTTT.

V gene TRBV6-1 combines with J gene TRBJ2-5; a weak D match, TRBD2 (5 bases). The DNA end is more similar to TRBJ2-7, so the J call may be wrong. The CDR3 loop spans 12 amino acids. Looked up from germline, CDR1 is MNHNS and CDR2 is SASEGT. The CDR3 coding sequence is TGTGCCAGCAGAAGGACTTCCTACGAGCAGTACTTC. Encoded protein: CASRRTSYEQYF.

This sequence joins TRBV11-2 and TRBJ2-1; 8 bases line up with TRBD2. The trim removed 5 bases at V and 4 bases at J, leaving 4 bases unmatched. Germline V gene data show CDR1 as SGHAT and CDR2 as FQNNGV. CDR3 length equals 14 residues. CDR3 sequence (DNA): TGTGCCAGCAGCAGAATAGCGGGGTACAATGAGCAGTTCTTC. As protein: CASSRIAGYNEQFF.

The chain links TRBV27 to TRBJ2-7; 7 nucleotides agree with TRBD1. This CDR3 region has 17 residues. Germline V lookup: CDR1 MNHEY, CDR2 SMNVEV (reference sequence). V shed 4 bases, J shed 1 base, and the junction held 13 bases outside the gene matches. The CDR3, as DNA: TGTGCCAGCAGTTCATACTCGACAGGGAGAAAATCCTACGAGCAGTACTTC. This encodes CASSSYSTGRKSYEQYF.

The chain couples TRBV5-1 to TRBJ2-1; possibly TRBD2 for D (6 bases). CDR1 is SGHRS, CDR2 YFSETQ, per germline. V was clipped by 0 bases and J by 6 bases, with 10 bases between them. This CDR3 contains 14 residues. The CDR3 nucleotides are TGCGCCAGCAGCTTGGTAGGGACTCCCAATGAGCAGTTCTTC. Its protein is CASSLVGTPNEQFF. The whole variable domain, filled in from reference TRBV5-1 and TRBJ2-1, reads KAGVTQTPRYLIKTRGQQVTLSCSPISGHRSVSWYQQTPGQGLQFLFEYFSETQRNKGNFPGRFSGRQFSNSRSEMNVSTLELGDSALYLCASSLVGTPNEQFFGPGTRLTVL.

This clonotype showed up just once. This chain joins TRBV5-5 and TRBJ2-5; 9 positions match TRBD1. The germline V gene encodes CDR1 SGHKS and CDR2 YYEKEE (reference sequence). V shed 4 bases and J 2 bases; nucleotides not matched to a gene: 6. The CDR3 sequence is 15 residues long. This CDR3 reads CASSAGTGRQETQYF. The CDR3 nucleotides are TGTGCCAGCAGCGCCGGGACAGGGCGTCAAGAGACCCAGTACTTC.

The rearrangement uses TRBV2 and TRBJ2-1; the D is unclear. CDR3 size: 15 residues. Trimming took off 1 base at V and 4 bases at J, with 11 bases between the two ends. The germline V gene encodes CDR1 SNHLY and CDR2 FYNNEI. CDR3 sequence (DNA): TGTGCCAGCAGTGAAGGGGCCAGCCAATACAATGAGCAGTTCTTC. Amino acids: CASSEGASQYNEQFF. Using reference TRBV2 and TRBJ2-1 for the parts outside the CDR3, the full variable domain is EPEVTQTPSHQVTQMGQEVILRCVPISNHLYFYWYRQILGQKVEFLVSFYNNEISEKSEIFDDQFSVERPDGSNFTLKIRSTKLEDSAMYFCASSEGASQYNEQFFGPGTRLTVL.

This clonotype came up a few times. The gene calls are TRBV27 and TRBJ1-5; 7 nucleotides match TRBD1. CDR1 is MNHEY, CDR2 SMNVEV, per germline (reference sequence). V gave up 5 bases and J gave up 7 bases; unmatched junction bases: 8. The CDR3 covers 14 residues. The CDR3 sequence: CASSQGGAGQPQHF. CDR3 nucleotide sequence: TGTGCCAGCAGTCAGGGGGGGGCAGGCCAGCCCCAGCATTTT.

The gene calls are TRBV7-2 and TRBJ2-3; D remains ambiguous. CDR3 length: 14 residues. From germline, CDR1 is SGHTA and CDR2 FQGNSA. The V and J ends lost 0 bases and 6 bases respectively, with 10 bases between them. DNA of the CDR3: TGTGCCAGCAGCTTAGCTGATGGTGGGGATACGCAGTATTTT. Translating gives CASSLADGGDTQYF.

This clonotype has just a few counts. This sequence joins TRBV4-1 and TRBJ2-4; D gene unclear. Trimming removed 2 bases from V and 12 bases from J, with 14 bases in between. There are 13 residues in the CDR3. Germline-derived CDR1 and CDR2 are MGHRA and YSYEKL. This CDR3 is CASSQLLLASQYF. DNA for the CDR3: TGCGCCAGCAGCCAACTGCTCCTGGCTAGTCAGTACTTC.

This chain links TRBV10-3 with TRBJ1-5; TRBD1 matches at 7 bases. CDR3 size: 16 residues. The V segment lost 6 bases and the J segment 2 bases; nucleotides outside the gene matches: 10. The germline V gene encodes CDR1 ENHRY and CDR2 SYGVKD. This CDR3 is CAISDPEDRGNQPQHF. The CDR3, as DNA: TGTGCCATCAGCGATCCCGAAGACAGGGGCAATCAGCCCCAGCATTTT.

J is TRBJ1-6 and V is TRBV21-1; the D call in the table, TRBD1, was not verified against the DNA. TRBV21-1 is a listed pseudogene. There are 18 residues in the CDR3. For the CDR3, the DNA is TGTGCCAGCAGCAAAGGGGGACAGTCCGCACCTTATAATTCACCCCTCCACTTT. Its protein is CASSKGGQSAPYNSPLHF.

The chain links TRBV4-2 to TRBJ2-3; 7 nucleotides align to TRBD2. The trim removed 5 bases at V and 6 bases at J, leaving 17 bases unmatched. Germline CDR1 LGHNA, CDR2 YNFKEQ. CDR3 length: 17 residues. This CDR3 reads CASSERRGGAQPDTQYF. CDR3 sequence (DNA): TGTGCCAGCAGCGAAAGGCGGGGAGGGGCCCAGCCGGATACGCAGTATTTT.

The chain is built from TRBV11-2 and TRBJ2-7; D possibly corresponds to TRBD1 (5 bases). Germline V gene lookup returns CDR1 SGHAT and CDR2 FQNNGV. Trimming cost V 1 base and J 3 bases, with 13 bases left between them. This CDR3 has 15 amino acids. CDR3 sequence: CASSLVSGQFYEQYF. Written as DNA, the CDR3 is TGTGCCAGCAGCTTAGTATCCGGACAATTCTACGAGCAGTACTTC.

This clonotype has ten or more counts. The chain is built from TRBV7-2 and TRBJ2-1; D is unresolved. The CDR3 sequence is 12 residues long. The V end lost 4 bases, the J end lost 4 bases, and 5 bases lay between the germline ends. Germline CDR1 reads SGHTA; CDR2 reads FQGNSA. The CDR3 reads CASSSLYNEQFF. CDR3 DNA: TGTGCCAGCAGCTCGCTTTACAATGAGCAGTTCTTC.

With regard to this clonotype: Germline is not matched at one junction end, which may reflect a read error. The chain employs TRBV15 and TRBJ1-2; D ambiguous. The CDR3 is 14 residues long. Germline lookup yields CDR1 LNHNV and CDR2 YYDKDF (reference sequence). The CDR3 nucleotides are TGTGCCGCCAGCACGACCCCGCCCGGGGATGGCTACACCTTC. Translating gives CAASTTPPGDGYTF.

The J gene is TRBJ1-2, the V gene TRBV28; possibly TRBD1 for D (6 bases). The V gene's germline CDR1 is MDHEN and CDR2 SYDVKM. The V end lost 5 bases, the J end lost 5 bases, and 15 bases lay between the germline ends. The CDR3 length is 14 residues. CDR3 DNA sequence: TGTGCCAGCAGTCTCCGACAGGCGCGGTATGGCTACACCTTC. Protein product: CASSLRQARYGYTF.

Of note for this clonotype: Sequence at one end of the junction differs from germline and may be a read error. CDR3 amino acids: CACSSRFHEQYF. CDR3 DNA: TGTGCCTGCAGTTCCAGGTTTCACGAGCAGTACTTC. The gene calls are TRBV6-6 and TRBJ2-4; D is unresolved. The tail of the sequence fits TRBJ2-7 better, so the J call may be wrong. The CDR3 is made up of 12 amino acids. From germline, CDR1 is MNHNY and CDR2 SVGAGI (reference sequence).

This clonotype was detected a few times. The CDR3 DNA sequence: TGTGCCAGTAGTCTGGGGACCATGTACGAGCAGTACTTC. Translation gives CASSLGTMYEQYF. The chain links TRBV19 to TRBJ2-7; D assignment may be TRBD1 or TRBD2 (5 bases each). The CDR3 has 13 residues. V lost 5 bases to trimming and J lost 4 bases, with 12 bases between them. Germline CDR1 LNHDA, CDR2 SQIVND (reference sequence).

The V and J genes are TRBV5-1 and TRBJ2-7; no clear D gene. The length of the CDR3 is 14 residues. CDR1 and CDR2 (germline): SGHRS, YFSETQ. The V end was cut by 4 bases, the J end by 5 bases, with 16 bases between. In DNA, the CDR3 is TGCGCCAGCAGCCGTGACCCCGCGAGCGACGAGCAGTACTTC. Translating it yields CASSRDPASDEQYF.

This clonotype was counted a few times. The gene calls are TRBV20-1 and TRBJ1-5; TRBD1 agrees at 8 bases. The CDR3 is 14 residues long. V lost 6 bases and J lost 4; bases outside the gene matches: 8. CDR1 is DFQATT, CDR2 SNEGSKA, per germline (reference sequence). The CDR3 spells CSAPQGAGNQPQHF. CDR3 nucleotide sequence: TGCAGTGCCCCCCAGGGGGCTGGGAATCAGCCCCAGCATTTT.

This clonotype was counted at least ten times. The gene calls are TRBV6-2 or TRBV6-3 and TRBJ2-7; 7 bases line up with TRBD1. Trimming cost V 6 bases and J 4 bases; bases outside gene matches: 3. Germline V gives CDR1 MNHEY, CDR2 SVGEGT. CDR3 length equals 12 residues. CDR3 sequence reads: CASRVTGYEQYF. The CDR3 DNA reads as TGTGCCAGCAGAGTGACAGGGTACGAGCAGTACTTC.

Remarks on this clonotype: Just one base apart from a much larger clone, this may be a read error. For the CDR3, the DNA is TGCGCCAGCAGCCAAGAGAACGTGAGGGGGTTCTACGAGCAGTACTTC. It yields the protein CASSQENVRGFYEQYF. The genes are TRBV4-1 and TRBJ2-7, with D perhaps matching TRBD1 (6 bases). CDR1 is MGHRA, CDR2 YSYEKL, per germline. Trimming took off 0 bases at V and 3 bases at J, with 15 bases between the two ends. This CDR3 has 16 residues.

This clonotype was seen only a few times. The CDR3 region has the DNA TGCAGTGCTAGAACGACTAGCGGGATCGTTGGGACCTTAGCCAAAAACATTCAGTACTTC. Amino acid sequence: CSARTTSGIVGTLAKNIQYF. V gene TRBV20-1 combines with J gene TRBJ2-4; 11 nucleotides align to TRBD2. From germline, CDR1 is DFQATT and CDR2 SNEGSKA (reference sequence). The V gene end was trimmed by 2 bases and the J gene end by 0 bases; junction bases not matched to a gene: 15. The CDR3 is 20 residues long.